This T cell receptor (beta chain) derives from a study of shared clonotypes between healthy human individuals. It was roughly 200 ng DNA, about 30,000 T cell genomes, that sorted-subset replicate PCRs used. The assay was immunoSEQ multiplex PCR, and TCRdb's table has in-frame clones only and misses some. The sample yields around 690,000 clones, around 90% seen once. CDR3 length: 19 amino acids. The germline V and J ends were trimmed by 0 bases and 3 bases, with 21 bases remaining between them. The germline V gene encodes CDR1 SGHNT and CDR2 YYREEE (reference sequence). The donors were adults (healthy and HIV-negative) with no recent acute infections or vaccinations. The CD8 memory sample joined CD45RO+ cells and CCR7-negative CD45RA+ cells.

The material sequenced was memory CD8+ T cells from PBMCs. Subset here: CD45RO+ cells pooled with CCR7-negative TemRA cells. The source is a man aged 18 to 30 in good health. Some clones in this sample may be carry-over from other donors' samples. The J gene is TRBJ1-4, the V gene TRBV5-4, with D tentatively TRBD1 (5 bases). The CDR3 here is CASSLGHRSSEGSNEKLFF. CDR3 DNA: TGTGCCAGCAGCTTGGGGCACAGGTCTTCGGAGGGTTCTAATGAAAAACTGTTTTTT.